Below, 18 T cell receptor beta chains from the same sample are listed, as sequenced in a study of PD-1 blockade in classical Hodgkin lymphoma. Time point given: cycle 4 day 1 (C4D1), after 5 to 7 weeks of nivolumab. All patients relapsed after autologous stem cell transplantation, and brentuximab vedotin exposure varied. Thawed PBMCs supplied CD8+ T cells via magnetic negative selection. Repertoires were generated with immunoSEQ multiplex PCR, while TCRdb's copy carries only in-frame clones and drops some. This table has almost 5,000 clones, roughly 65% appearing once. The specimen comprised CD8+ T cells from blood, sampled before the fourth cycle of nivolumab. The receptors originated from a human donor with classical Hodgkin lymphoma.

The sample holds one count of this clone. The chain couples TRBV6-5 to TRBJ2-2; unclear D gene. The germline gives CDR1 MNHEY, CDR2 SVGAGI. The CDR3 has 13 amino acids. V lost 0 bases and J 6 bases, leaving 5 bases between the germline ends. This chain's CDR3 is CASSYSDAGELFF. CDR3 nucleotide sequence: TGTGCCAGCAGTTACTCGGACGCCGGGGAGCTGTTTTTT.

This sequence joins TRBV10-3 and TRBJ2-2, with a possible D match to TRBD2 (5 bases). Looked up from germline, CDR1 is ENHRY and CDR2 is SYGVKD. The CDR3 is made up of 14 amino acids. Deletions cut 1 base from V and 4 bases from J, with 7 bases between. CDR3: CAISEWESTGELFF. DNA for the CDR3: TGTGCCATCAGTGAGTGGGAGAGCACCGGGGAGCTGTTTTTT.

This clone has just a few counts. The chain has TRBV7-9 and TRBJ2-1; D is uncertain. The V end lost 1 base, the J end lost 8 bases, and 9 bases lay between the germline ends. Germline-derived CDR1 and CDR2 are SEHNR and FQNEAQ (reference sequence). The CDR3 spans 13 residues. The CDR3 sequence: CASSLVSSYEQFF. The CDR3, as DNA: TGTGCCAGCAGCTTAGTTAGTAGCTATGAGCAGTTCTTC.

This clone was detected only a few times. This chain joins TRBV28 and TRBJ1-3; no clear D gene. V was shortened by 5 bases and J by 8 bases, with 7 bases between the two germline ends. The CDR3 is 11 amino acids. CDR1 is MDHEN and CDR2 is SYDVKM in the germline V gene. CDR3: CASSTVYTIYF. The CDR3 DNA is TGTGCCAGCAGTACGGTTTACACCATATATTTT.

CDR3 DNA: TGTGCCAGCAGCTTAAAGGGTAACCTAGCCAAAAACATTCAGTACTTC. Protein: CASSLKGNLAKNIQYF. The chain has TRBV11-2 and TRBJ2-4; no clear D. The CDR3 contains 16 residues. Trimming pared 2 bases from V and 0 bases from J, leaving 11 bases between. CDR1 and CDR2 (germline): SGHAT, FQNNGV.

J is TRBJ2-1 and V is TRBV27, with a possible D match to TRBD2 (5 bases). V was clipped by 5 bases and J by 0 bases, with 11 bases between them. Germline V gives CDR1 MNHEY, CDR2 SMNVEV (reference sequence). CDR3 length equals 15 residues. Here the CDR3 DNA reads TGTGCCAGCAGTCGAGGGTCGAGCTCCTACAATGAGCAGTTCTTC. Translation gives CASSRGSSSYNEQFF.

This clone was counted between two and nine times. V is TRBV29-1 and J is TRBJ1-2, with 7 bases identical to TRBD1. The CDR3 covers 13 residues. Trimming took 6 bases from V and 0 from J; bases not matched to a gene: 4. Germline CDR1 reads SQVTM; CDR2 reads ANQGSEA. CDR3 DNA sequence: TGCAGCGTACGAACAGGGGCTAACTATGGCTACACCTTC. It specifies CSVRTGANYGYTF.

Only one count was recorded for this clone. The chain links TRBV5-4 to TRBJ2-7; 8 bases agree with TRBD1. Germline V gene lookup returns CDR1 SGHNT and CDR2 YYREEE (reference sequence). V shed 2 bases and J 6 bases; nucleotides not matched to a gene: 10. This CDR3 region has 15 residues. CDR3 amino acids: CASSLASTGGFEQYF. The CDR3 bases are TGTGCCAGCAGCTTAGCCTCCACAGGGGGGTTCGAGCAGTACTTC.

The gene calls are TRBV5-1 and TRBJ1-1; 12 positions match TRBD1. The germline V gene encodes CDR1 SGHRS and CDR2 YFSETQ. The CDR3 contains 17 residues. Trimming cost V 5 bases and J 4 bases; bases outside gene matches: 12. CDR3 sequence (DNA): TGCGCCAGCAGGAAACTCGGGACAGGGGGCGGCGGCACTGAAGCTTTCTTT. It yields the protein CASRKLGTGGGGTEAFF.

This clone was picked up a small number of times. This rearrangement joins TRBV6-1 to TRBJ2-5, with TRBD1 matching over 7 bases. CDR1 is MNHNS, CDR2 SASEGT, per germline. The CDR3 runs to 15 residues. The V segment lost 1 base and the J segment 0 bases; nucleotides outside the gene matches: 2. The CDR3 region is CASSEVGTDQETQYF. The CDR3 region has the DNA TGTGCCAGCAGTGAAGTAGGGACAGACCAAGAGACCCAGTACTTC.

The chain has TRBV7-2 and TRBJ2-7; no clear D. V was cut by 3 bases and J by 8 bases, with 17 bases left in between. CDR3 length equals 14 residues. Germline CDR1 and CDR2: SGHTA and FQGNSA. The CDR3 nucleotides are TGTGCCAGCAGCTTCCCAAGCGAGCTTACGAAGCAGTACTTC. Residues: CASSFPSELTKQYF. The entire variable domain, with the rest obtained from reference TRBV7-2 and TRBJ2-7, is as follows: GAGVSQSPSNKVTEKGKDVELRCDPISGHTALYWYRQSLGQGLEFLIYFQGNSAPDKSGLPSDRFSAERTGGSVSTLTIQRTQQEDSAVYLCASSFPSELTKQYFGPGTRLTVT.

This chain uses TRBV4-2 with TRBJ1-3; 8 bases are shared with TRBD1. Unmatched junction bases numbered 10, after V lost 2 bases and J lost 1 base. CDR3 length equals 18 residues. The germline V gene has CDR1 LGHNA and CDR2 YNFKEQ. For the CDR3, the DNA is TGTGCCAGCAGCCAAACGCAGGGACAGGTTCTGTCTGGAAACACCATATATTTT. It is translated as CASSQTQGQVLSGNTIYF.

The chain links TRBV27 to TRBJ2-7; D gene uncertain. This CDR3 has 12 amino acids. Germline V gene data show CDR1 as MNHEY and CDR2 as SMNVEV (reference sequence). The V gene lost 6 bases and the J gene lost 3 bases, with 9 bases spanning the gap. CDR3 loop: CASRNEIYEQYF. CDR3 DNA sequence: TGTGCCAGCAGGAACGAAATCTACGAGCAGTACTTC.

The chain has TRBV7-8 and TRBJ2-7; no clear D gene. The germline V gene encodes CDR1 SGHVS and CDR2 FQNEAQ. The CDR3 spans 13 residues. The ends were cut back, 2 bases at V and 2 bases at J, with 7 bases in the middle. CDR3 amino acids: CASSLLSAYEQYF. CDR3 DNA sequence: TGTGCCAGCAGCTTACTGAGCGCCTACGAGCAGTACTTC.

The chain carries TRBV4-2 and TRBJ2-7; 9 bases map to TRBD2. The CDR3 extends over 16 amino acids. Germline V gene data show CDR1 as LGHNA and CDR2 as YNFKEQ. The junction had 10 bases not matched to a gene; V was cut back by 3 bases and J by 4 bases. In DNA, the CDR3 is TGTGCCAGCAGCCACGAGGGGCGGGAGGGCCATTACGAGCAGTACTTC. Translated: CASSHEGREGHYEQYF.

The chain is built from TRBV27 and TRBJ2-7; D might be TRBD1 or TRBD2, each matching 6 bases. Trimming removed 1 base from V and 3 bases from J, with 10 bases in between. The length of the CDR3 is 14 residues. Germline V gene data show CDR1 as MNHEY and CDR2 as SMNVEV (reference sequence). The DNA for the CDR3 is TGTGCCAGCAGTTTATTTGGAGGGGGCTACGAGCAGTACTTC. Translated: CASSLFGGGYEQYF.

The rearrangement joins TRBV13 to TRBJ2-7; no clear D. Trimming left V 5 bases short and J 4 bases short, with 6 bases between. The V gene's germline CDR1 is PRHDT and CDR2 FYEKMQ (reference sequence). The CDR3 runs 11 residues. CDR3 nucleotide sequence: TGTGCCAGCAGCAACAATTACGAGCAGTACTTC. It specifies CASSNNYEQYF.

The chain joins TRBV7-8 to TRBJ1-5; D unresolved. Trimming shortened V by 5 bases and J by 7 bases, and 9 bases separated the two germline ends. This CDR3 comprises 12 residues. Per germline, CDR1 SGHVS and CDR2 FQNEAQ. CDR3 sequence: CASSREGQPQHF. The CDR3 bases are TGTGCCAGCAGCCGGGAGGGACAGCCCCAGCATTTT.